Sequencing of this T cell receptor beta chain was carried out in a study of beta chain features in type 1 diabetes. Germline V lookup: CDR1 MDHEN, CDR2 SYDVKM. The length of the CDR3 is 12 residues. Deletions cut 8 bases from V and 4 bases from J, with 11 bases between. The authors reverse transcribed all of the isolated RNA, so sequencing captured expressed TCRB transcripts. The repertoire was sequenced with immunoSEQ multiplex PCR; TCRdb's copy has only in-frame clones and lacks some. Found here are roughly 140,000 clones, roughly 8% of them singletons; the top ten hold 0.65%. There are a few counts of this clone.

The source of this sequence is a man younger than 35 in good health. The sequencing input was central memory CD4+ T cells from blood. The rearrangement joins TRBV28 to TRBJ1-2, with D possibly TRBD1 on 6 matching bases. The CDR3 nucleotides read TGTGCCAGCTCGGGGACATCCTATGGCTACACCTTC. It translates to CASSGTSYGYTF.